The rows below give T cell receptor beta chains drawn from one sample of a study of monozygotic twins with inflammatory bowel disease. TCRdb reprocessed the 5' RACE reads and stores each CDR3 protein as one record, lacking DNA. The sample is made up of roughly 160,000 distinct CDR3 sequences, and the top ten hold about 7.4% of it. The specimen was blood. These TCRs come from a human donor with ulcerative colitis or Crohn's disease, or a healthy co-twin of an affected twin (not recorded which). Each CDR3 is given with its conserved first and last residue. Fields, in order: J gene, V gene, CDR3 protein.

TRBJ1-2	TRBV7-7	CASSLRARSYGYTF
TRBJ2-4	TRBV5-1	CASSLEALAGRNIQYF
TRBJ2-7	TRBV7-2	CASRYGPYEQYF
TRBJ1-5	TRBV15	CATSRDGRMSEPQHF
TRBJ2-2	TRBV7-6	CASSLSYSLVDTGELFF
TRBJ1-5	TRBV20-1	CSAREVRGYSNQPQHF
TRBJ1-5	TRBV12-3/TRBV12-4	CASRLDRGYGQPQHF
TRBJ2-6	TRBV7-6	CASSLATGPGANVLTF
TRBJ1-5	TRBV5-1	CASSTGQGYQPQHF
TRBJ2-5	TRBV28	CASSSGQETQYF
TRBJ1-1	TRBV6-5	CASSYYGSEAFF
TRBJ2-5	TRBV7-9	CASSLGPFRGARETQYF
TRBJ2-7	TRBV28	CASRDSLSYEQYF
TRBJ1-2	TRBV7-6	CASSLAAGQGYTF
TRBJ1-2	TRBV12-3/TRBV12-4	CASSLDRVAKLYGYTF
TRBJ1-1	TRBV6-1	CASIRAIGMGTEAFF
TRBJ2-3	TRBV7-9	CASGTSGGSNTDTQYF
TRBJ2-7	TRBV5-1	CASSTRQIGYEQYF
TRBJ2-7	TRBV28	CASSLGTATYEQYF
TRBJ1-2	TRBV7-2	CASSLDDRGTYGYTF
TRBJ2-7	TRBV7-2	CASSSRKGGDRGSEQYF
TRBJ2-1	TRBV9	CASSEDVYNEQFF
TRBJ1-1	TRBV4-3	CARVTGEETEAFF
TRBJ1-5	TRBV15	CATSRGTRGGNQPQHF
TRBJ1-6	TRBV15	CATSRVSGGSSPLHF
TRBJ1-2	TRBV19	CASSPDAGSPYGYTF
TRBJ1-6	TRBV27	CASSLSDRGNSPLHF
TRBJ1-1	TRBV18	CASSPGYMFEAFF
TRBJ1-1	TRBV20-1	CSARDPNAQRAFF
TRBJ1-1	TRBV13	CASSSGTGWTTEAFF
TRBJ2-1	TRBV5-5	CASSLTLAGGINEQFF
TRBJ1-4	TRBV4-3	CASSPSPGRALNEKLFF
TRBJ2-7	TRBV28	CASSFLSYEQYF
TRBJ1-4	TRBV5-5	CVSSLGRNEKLFF
TRBJ1-1	TRBV5-1	CASSLVTGQTEAFF
TRBJ2-2	TRBV9	CASSIQREGSTGELFF
TRBJ2-5	TRBV4-3	CASSHREGRETQYF
TRBJ2-7	TRBV4-1	CASSHPPAGSAYEQYF
TRBJ1-6	TRBV6-5	CASSYSDMWVGSPLHF
TRBJ2-7	TRBV7-6	CASSLARGTDLPYEQYF
TRBJ2-3	TRBV10-2	CASSERRGPDTQYF
TRBJ2-5	TRBV7-3	CASSSTGGETQYF
TRBJ2-7	TRBV5-1	CASSLQGVSYEQYF
TRBJ2-7	TRBV12-3/TRBV12-4	CASSLAEGWVYEQYF
TRBJ1-2	TRBV2	CASSTGDYGYTF
TRBJ2-7	TRBV7-9	CASSLGLAETEQYF
TRBJ2-3	TRBV28	CASSPSGKKADTQYF
TRBJ2-1	TRBV18	CASSPFSGVDEQFF
TRBJ2-2	TRBV12-3/TRBV12-4	CASNRGIITGELFF
TRBJ1-2	TRBV5-1	CTSRGGNYGYTF
TRBJ1-1	TRBV30	CAWRGRQGNTEAFF
TRBJ2-3	TRBV29-1	CSAGPRNTDTQYF
TRBJ1-4	TRBV7-6	CASSPRTGAKLFF
TRBJ1-3	TRBV5-1	CASSLTGTGNTIYF
TRBJ1-6	TRBV11-2	CASSLGGAPNSPLHF
TRBJ1-5	TRBV27	CASSPGDSNQPQHF
TRBJ1-1	TRBV7-9	CASSNTDRPNTEAFF
TRBJ1-2	TRBV3-1	CASSHGGARANYGYTF
TRBJ2-1	TRBV20-1	CSAREGNGAQFF
TRBJ2-2	TRBV7-2	CASSLSPTVANTGELFF